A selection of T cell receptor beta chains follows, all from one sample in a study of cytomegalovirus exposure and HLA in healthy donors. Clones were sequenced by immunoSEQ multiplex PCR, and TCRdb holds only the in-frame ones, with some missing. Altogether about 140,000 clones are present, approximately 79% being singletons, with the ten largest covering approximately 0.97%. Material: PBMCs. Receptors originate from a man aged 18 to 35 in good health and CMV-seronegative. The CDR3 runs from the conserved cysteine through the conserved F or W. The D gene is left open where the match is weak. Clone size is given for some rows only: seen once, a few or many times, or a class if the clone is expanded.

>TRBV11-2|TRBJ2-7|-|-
TGTGCCAGCAGCTTAGGGGCAGGCGACACCTACGAGCAGTACTTC
CASSLGAGDTYEQYF
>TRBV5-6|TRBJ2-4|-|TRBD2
TGTGCCAGCAGCTTGGACGGGCGGGGGGGCCGGAACATTCAGTACTTC
CASSLDGRGGRNIQYF
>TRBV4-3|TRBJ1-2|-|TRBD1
TGCGCCAGCAGCCAAGCTTGGGGCCGGGACAGCCATGGCTACACCTTC
CASSQAWGRDSHGYTF
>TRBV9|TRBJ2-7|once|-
TGTGCCAGCAGCGGGGGTTCGGACAAGTCCTACGAGCAGTACTTC
CASSGGSDKSYEQYF
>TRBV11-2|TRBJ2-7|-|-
TGTGCCAGCAGCTTTCTTGCCCAGGGCGATCGATCCTACGAGCAGTACTTC
CASSFLAQGDRSYEQYF
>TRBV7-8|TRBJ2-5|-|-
TGTGCCAGCAGTCAGGTGGGGCAGTACCAAGAGACCCAGTACTTC
CASSQVGQYQETQYF
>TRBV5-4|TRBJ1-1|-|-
TGTGCCAGCAGCTCCCTCGGGGGGGTGACTGAAGCTTTCTTT
CASSSLGGVTEAFF
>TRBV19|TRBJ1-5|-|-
TGTGCCAGTAGTATGGTTTTAAGGGGCCGCCGAAGCAATCAGCCCCAGCATTTT
CASSMVLRGRRSNQPQHF
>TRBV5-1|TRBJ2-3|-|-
TGCGCCAGCAGGGAGGCAACTAGAGGCACAGATACGCAGTATTTT
CASREATRGTDTQYF
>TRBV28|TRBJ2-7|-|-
TGTGCCAGCAGTATCACAGGGGAGCAGTACTTC
CASSITGEQYF
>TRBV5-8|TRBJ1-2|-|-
TGTGCCAGCAGCTTGTCCAGATATAACTATGGCTACACCTTC
CASSLSRYNYGYTF
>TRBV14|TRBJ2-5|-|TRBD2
TGTGCCAGCAGCCAAGATCCTAGGTGGGCAGCGGGGAAGGAGACCCAGTACTTC
CASSQDPRWAAGKETQYF
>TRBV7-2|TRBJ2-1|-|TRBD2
TGTGCCAGCAGGAGGCGGGGGGGCCTTGTCAATGAGCAGTTCTTC
CASRRRGGLVNEQFF
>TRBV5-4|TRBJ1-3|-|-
TGTGCCAGCAGCTCAGGAAACACCATATATTTT
CASSSGNTIYF
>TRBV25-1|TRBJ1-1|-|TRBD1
TGTGCCAGCAGTCGCGGACAGGGAAATCATGGCGCTGAAGCTTTCTTT
CASSRGQGNHGAEAFF
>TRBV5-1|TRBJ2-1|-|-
TGCGCCAGCAGCTTGGACAGTAATGAGCAGTTCTTC
CASSLDSNEQFF
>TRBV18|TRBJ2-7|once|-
TGTGCCAGCTCAAACCAGGGGAGAGGAACCTACGAGCAGTACTTC
CASSNQGRGTYEQYF
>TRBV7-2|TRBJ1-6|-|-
TGTGCCAGCAGCTTACAGGAGACAGCACCCCTCCACTTT
CASSLQETAPLHF
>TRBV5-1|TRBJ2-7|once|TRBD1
TGCGCCAGCAGCCAAGCCGGGACAGGGTACCACGAGCAGTACTTC
CASSQAGTGYHEQYF
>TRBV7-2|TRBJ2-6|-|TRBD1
TGTGCCAGCAACTTGCCAGGACAGGGGAGGGCTGGGGCCAACGTCCTGACTTTC
CASNLPGQGRAGANVLTF
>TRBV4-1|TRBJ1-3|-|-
TGCGCCAGCAGCCAAGACAGACAGGTCTCCTCTGGAAACACCATATATTTT
CASSQDRQVSSGNTIYF
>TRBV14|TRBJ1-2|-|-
TGTGCCAGCAGCCAAGGGGCCCGGCCCTATGGCTACACCTTC
CASSQGARPYGYTF
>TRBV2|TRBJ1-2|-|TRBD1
TGTGCCAGCAGGGACAGGGGCTATGGCTACACCTTC
CASRDRGYGYTF
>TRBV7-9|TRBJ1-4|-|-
TGTTCCAGCAGCTTTCCCGAAGGAGAGACTAATGAAAAACTGTTTTTT
CSSSFPEGETNEKLFF
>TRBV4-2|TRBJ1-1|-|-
TGTGCCAGCAGCCGCCCAGGCAACACTGAAGCTTTCTTT
CASSRPGNTEAFF
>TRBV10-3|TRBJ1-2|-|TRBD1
TGTGCCATCAGTGAAAGGGGGACAGGAGGAGGCTACACCTTC
CAISERGTGGGYTF
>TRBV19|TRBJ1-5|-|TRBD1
TGTGCCAGTAGTATGCAGGGGGCAAGAGGGCAGCCCCAGCATTTT
CASSMQGARGQPQHF
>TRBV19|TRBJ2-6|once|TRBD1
TGTGCCAGTAGGCACAGGGGGCGCATCCCTGGGGCCAACGTCCTGACTTTC
CASRHRGRIPGANVLTF
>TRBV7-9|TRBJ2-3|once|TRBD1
TGTGCCAGCAGCTTAGGACAGGGTAGCACAGATACGCAGTATTTT
CASSLGQGSTDTQYF
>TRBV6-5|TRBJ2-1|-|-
TGTGCCAGCAGTTATCAGGGATGGCTGGGCGAGCAGTTCTTC
CASSYQGWLGEQFF
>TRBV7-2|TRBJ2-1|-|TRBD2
TGTGCCAGCAGCTTAGGGGGCCTCCCCGGCGGGGGATACAATGAGCAGTTCTTC
CASSLGGLPGGGYNEQFF
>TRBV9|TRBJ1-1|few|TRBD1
TGTGCCAGCAGCGCTTATGGACAGGCGAGCACTGAAGCTTTCTTT
CASSAYGQASTEAFF
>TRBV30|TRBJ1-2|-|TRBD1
TGTGCCTGTGGACAGGGCGCTACTAACTATGGCTACACCTTC
CACGQGATNYGYTF
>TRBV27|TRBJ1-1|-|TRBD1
TGTGCCAGCAGTTTATACAGGGGGGGATGGACTGAAGCTTTCTTT
CASSLYRGGWTEAFF
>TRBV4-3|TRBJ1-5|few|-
TGCGCCAGCAGCCAAGATCCAGGGGCGAATCAGCCCCAGCATTTT
CASSQDPGANQPQHF